Detailed here is one T cell receptor beta chain. The antigen it recognizes is unknown. No base quality values were provided; no much bigger clone lies one nucleotide off. Taken from cysteine to phenylalanine, the CDR3 has 18 residues. Just CDR3 DNA is preserved here, 54 bases in frame from base 1. Receptors were amplified or captured by the immunoSEQ multiplex PCR assay. For the multiplex PCR, a mixture combining 60 forward primers for TCR Vbeta segments and 13 reverse primers for TCR Jbeta segments was used. The CDR3 region of rearranged TCR beta genes was amplified from genomic DNA by a multiplex PCR assay. Amplified TCR beta libraries were sequenced as 87-base-pair reads on the Illumina HiSeq System. On the study's bioinformatics: In a later analysis, some 80 million unique TCR beta chains were counted across the 650 to 700 repertoires, and roughly 9.9 million of these chains were shared by at least two donors. A nearest-neighbor algorithm error-corrected the raw reads and collapsed the reads into unique sequences, merging closely related sequences to remove PCR and sequencing errors. To assign V, D and J gene segments, CDR3 sequences were aligned to IMGT reference sequences. For a sequence to be retained, a match of at least six nucleotides to both a V gene segment and a J gene segment was required. A rearrangement was called productive if the CDR3 had no stop codons and remained in frame with V and J, and every other rearrangement was called non-productive. Following IMGT convention, CDR3 was defined as the stretch from the second conserved V-encoded cysteine up to the conserved J-encoded phenylalanine. The earlier analysis of some 580 of the donors excluded any sequence lacking an unambiguous match to a single V gene segment. An earlier analysis of a few hundred of the donors called V segments functional above 56.7% productive rearrangements and segregating when the between-donor standard deviation exceeded 5%. To diagnose cytomegalovirus status from the catalog of TCR beta chain sequences, a statistical classification framework was built. A later analysis assigned V and J genes by comparing TCR nucleotide sequences with IMGT/GENE-DB human TR gene sequences. Using the TCRdist pipeline, a later analysis assigned CDR3 sequences along with most-parsimonious VDJ recombination scenarios. In a later analysis, every TCR beta chain was defined by the combination of its CDR3 amino acid sequence and its V-gene family, and reads without a unique V-gene family were dropped. As a way to deal with suspected cross-contamination and a sequencing artifact, a later analysis dropped nearly 600 nucleotide sequences that were highly shared and had low generation probability. In a later analysis, a clonal expansion index was calculated for each public chain from normalized within-repertoire ranks of inferred template counts. In a later analysis, generation probabilities were computed using a VDJ recombination model fitted to out-of-frame rearrangements, and the results were checked against IGoR. In a later analysis, hypergeometric tests were used to score TCR-TCR, TCR-HLA and TCR-CMV co-occurrence, with a repertoire-size bias correction applied to TCR pairs. False discovery rates were estimated in a later analysis by permuting HLA or CMV assignments 20 times. A later analysis grouped co-occurring TCRs with DBSCAN, adding TCRdist sequence similarity when clustering within HLA-allele-positive subsets. Repertoires with fewer than 30,000 or more than 120,000 public chains were left out of co-occurrence clustering, as were about 5 repertoires with anomalous nucleotide sharing. TCRdb obtained this table from immuneACCESS and retained in-frame rearrangements with V and J assigned. These tables miss some clones; where compared with another copy, unresolved V genes account for less than half of the shortfall, and the remainder is unexplained. The DNA was the basis for D and trimming; V, J and clone size are from that table. The sample records about 140,000 clones, roughly four fifths of which are singletons. The top ten clonotypes cover roughly 3.4% of the sample.

The data are from a study of cytomegalovirus exposure and HLA in healthy donors (dated by TCRdb to about 2017). As for the study more broadly: According to an earlier analysis of around 600 of the donors, about 190 million T cells yielded 117 million unique TCR beta sequences and 250 to 350 Gb of sequence data. In the later analysis, no new phenotypic data were used to find candidate immune exposures; instead, reliance was placed on TCR beta sequences and their occurrence across donors. Typing coverage differed by locus: A, B, C, DRB1 and DQB1 were typed in roughly 629-630 donors, DQA1 in roughly 510, DPA1 in some 600, and DPB1 in roughly 450. A later genetic analysis took genome-wide SNP genotypes for about 65% of the 666 donors and used that subset as a discovery cohort. Among around 400 genotyped donors of the cohort, an average of around 240,000 unique TCR beta nucleotide sequences were sequenced per donor, roughly 18% of them non-productive. To predict cytomegalovirus infection status, the study brought together high-throughput TCR immunosequencing, statistical association of individual TCRs with disease status, and machine learning. In addition to the first cohort of 666 subjects, a separate validation cohort of over 90 different subjects was used. A later analysis re-analyzed previously published TCR beta repertoires from 550 to 700 donors and added high-resolution HLA genotyping to study TCR occurrence patterns. Class I and class II HLA loci were covered by the typing at four-digit resolution. Every discovery cohort repertoire had been produced on one sequencing platform. The study was designed to test whether signatures of past pathogen exposure could be identified by cataloging public T cell receptors. Approximately 310 gigabases of sequencing data and approximately 85 million unique TCR sequences were included in an early release covering 500 to 750 HLA-typed donors. Using immunosequencing, the study profiled T cell repertoires from fewer than 700 subjects and related those repertoires to cytomegalovirus serostatus. Donor age, sex, ethnicity and CMV serostatus were collected together with the repertoire data. Roughly 5 DR-DQ haplotypes were treated as single units for association and clustering because of strong linkage in the cohort. The genetic ancestry cluster associated with self-reported Caucasian donors included about 84% of the roughly 400 genotyped donors. An earlier analysis of around 640 of the donors used high-throughput TCR beta sequencing to judge whether each TCR beta V gene segment behaved as functional or pseudogenic. The full study reports these points: For the cohort, immune exposure information was limited to CMV serostatus. Because HLA typing was unavailable for some donors at each locus, only the typed subset was used in association tests. In a later analysis, HLA-associated TCR beta chains showed more clonal expansion and lower generation probabilities than non-associated chains that were equally common. A further reported finding was that TCR beta sequences accurately predicted the HLA-A and HLA-B alleles for most subjects in the first cohort. An association between a missense DCLRE1C variant and V-gene and J-gene trimming of TCR beta chains was found in a later genetic analysis and replicated in an independent cohort. Over 15 rarely observed V segments, including chromosome 9 orphons, were excluded from the earlier analysis of about 610 of the donors because counts were too low. A later analysis associated 15,000 to 20,000 TCR beta sequences with specific HLA alleles at a false discovery rate of 0.05. In an earlier analysis of 587 of the donors, most TCR beta V segments appeared in productive rearrangements about 87% or about 30% of the time, broadly matching IMGT annotations. The classifier was reported to diagnose cytomegalovirus status with high specificity and sensitivity in both the original and validation cohorts. This cohort had only TCR beta chains sequenced, and the lack of alpha or paired-chain data limited which features could be detected. A later analysis reported that several top co-occurrence clusters appeared linked to parvovirus B19, influenza, CMV and Epstein-Barr virus. When HLA alleles, especially DR and DQ, strongly co-occurred, TCR associations were difficult to assign to individual alleles. A later analysis found that most CMV-associated TCR beta chains appeared HLA-restricted, with HLA associations seemingly driven largely by CMV exposure. A total of 164 TCR beta chains were listed by the study as associated with cytomegalovirus. A cluster of highly shared sequence variants was judged likely to represent a technical artifact of the sequencing pipeline. Linkage disequilibrium might explain the correlated functional status among segregating V segments, but an unknown experimental factor could not be excluded. The authors suggested that the approach could potentially be generalized to other disease states and immunological phenotypes. A later genetic analysis reported fewer N-insertions in productive TCRs among donors in an Asian-associated ancestry cluster than the roughly 620-donor mean. In a later analysis, TCR association rates were found to vary across HLA loci, with the most associated TCRs seen for DRB1 alleles and the fewest for HLA-C alleles. The presence/absence analyses assumed that sequencing depth was roughly uniform across donors, and that assumption may not be true. Three of the identified cytomegalovirus-associated TCR beta chains were confirmed in vitro to be specific for cytomegalovirus antigens. The 87-base-pair reads could not distinguish some IMGT-functional V segments, including TRBV6-2 and TRBV6-3, so those segments were excluded. Most TCR sequences were observed very rarely across donors, whereas some public TCRs were present in many individuals.

The cohort was made up of roughly 670 healthy bone marrow donors. Cohort members were all nominally healthy when sampled, although unrecorded immune exposures were likely present. The donor was CMV seropositive and belonged to the group of a few hundred seropositive cohort members. Each donor provided a peripheral blood sample, and peripheral blood mononuclear cells were used for TCR beta sequencing. Genomic DNA was extracted from the blood cell samples with the Qiagen DNeasy Blood Extraction Kit. This TCR came from a man younger than 35 in good health and CMV-seropositive. The sequence links TRBV21-1 to TRBJ2-4; TRBD1 is taken as the D call from the table, unchecked against the DNA. TRBV21-1 is a documented pseudogene. Sequenced sample: PBMCs. The bases read TGTGCCAGCAGCAAAATGGAACAGGGGATTATAGCCAAAAACATTCAGTACTTC. Its translation reads: CASSKMEQGIIAKNIQYF.